Included here is one T cell receptor beta chain sequence, with context. The data stem from a study of blood T cell repertoires in COVID-19. Study background: The cDNA or gDNA used as material had been derived from T cells, B-cell-depleted T cells, or PBMCs.

Authors' data handling: Amplification of reference gene primers was used by the study to estimate nucleated cell counts. Profiled with immunoSEQ multiplex PCR; TCRdb holds only in-frame clones, not every one. For V, J and clone size, that table is used; D and trimming come from the DNA. Of hundreds of thousands of clones listed, just over 85% were seen once; the top ten hold 1.4%. Germline V gene lookup returns CDR1 MNHEY and CDR2 SMNVEV (reference sequence). The length of the CDR3 is 14 residues. V was clipped by 5 bases and J by 8 bases, with 13 bases between them. The specimen was peripheral blood. The chain is built from TRBV27 and TRBJ1-6, with D perhaps matching TRBD1 (5 bases). The clonotype comes from a woman aged 30 to 39 with active or convalescent COVID-19. CDR3 in DNA: TGTGCCAGCAGTCCCCCGGGGGGTTATTCACCCCTCCACTTT. Protein product: CASSPPGGYSPLHF.